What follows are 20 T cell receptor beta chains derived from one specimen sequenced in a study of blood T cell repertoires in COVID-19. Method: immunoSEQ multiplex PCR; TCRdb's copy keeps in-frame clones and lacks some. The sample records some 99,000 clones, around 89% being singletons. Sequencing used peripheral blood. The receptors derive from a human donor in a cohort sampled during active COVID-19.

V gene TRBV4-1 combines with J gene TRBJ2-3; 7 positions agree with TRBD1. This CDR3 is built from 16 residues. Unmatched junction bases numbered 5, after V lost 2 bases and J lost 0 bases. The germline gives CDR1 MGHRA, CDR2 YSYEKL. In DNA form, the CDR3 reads TGCGCCAGCAGCCAACCGGGACAGAGGAGCACAGATACGCAGTATTTT. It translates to CASSQPGQRSTDTQYF.

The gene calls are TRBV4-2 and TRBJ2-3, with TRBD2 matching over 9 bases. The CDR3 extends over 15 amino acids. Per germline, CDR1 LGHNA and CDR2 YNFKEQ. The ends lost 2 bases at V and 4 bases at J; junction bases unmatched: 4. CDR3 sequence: CASSQIAGVADTQYF. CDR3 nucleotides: TGTGCCAGCAGCCAAATAGCGGGAGTGGCAGATACGCAGTATTTT.

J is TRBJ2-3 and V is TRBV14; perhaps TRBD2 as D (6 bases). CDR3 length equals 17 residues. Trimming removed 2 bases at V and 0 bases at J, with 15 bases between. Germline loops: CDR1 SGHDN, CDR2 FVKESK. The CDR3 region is CASSQKGRWTSTDTQYF. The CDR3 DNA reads TGTGCCAGCAGCCAAAAAGGGAGGTGGACTAGCACAGATACGCAGTATTTT. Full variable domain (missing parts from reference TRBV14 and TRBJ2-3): EAGVTQFPSHSVIEKGQTVTLRCDPISGHDNLYWYRRVMGKEIKFLLHFVKESKQDESGMPNNRFLAERTGGTYSTLKVQPAELEDSGVYFCASSQKGRWTSTDTQYFGPGTRLTVL.

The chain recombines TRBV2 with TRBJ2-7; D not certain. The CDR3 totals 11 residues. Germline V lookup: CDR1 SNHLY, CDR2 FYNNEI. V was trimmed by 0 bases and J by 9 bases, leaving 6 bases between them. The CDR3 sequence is CASSEAQWQYF. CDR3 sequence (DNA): TGTGCCAGCAGTGAAGCGCAGTGGCAGTACTTC.

The CDR3 sequence: CSASSPALSEQYF. The DNA for the CDR3 is TGCAGTGCTAGTAGTCCCGCTCTGAGCGAGCAGTACTTC. The rearrangement uses TRBV20-1 and TRBJ2-7; D remains unclear. The CDR3 has 13 amino acids. V lost 3 bases and J 6 bases, leaving 15 bases between the germline ends. From germline, CDR1 is DFQATT and CDR2 SNEGSKA (reference sequence).

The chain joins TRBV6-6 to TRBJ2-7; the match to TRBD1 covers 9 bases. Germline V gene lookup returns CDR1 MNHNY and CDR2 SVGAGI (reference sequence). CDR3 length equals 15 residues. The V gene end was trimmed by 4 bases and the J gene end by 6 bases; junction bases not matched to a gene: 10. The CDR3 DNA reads TGTGCCAGCAGTTTCCGGGACAGGGTTCCAGGCGAGCAGTACTTC. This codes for CASSFRDRVPGEQYF.

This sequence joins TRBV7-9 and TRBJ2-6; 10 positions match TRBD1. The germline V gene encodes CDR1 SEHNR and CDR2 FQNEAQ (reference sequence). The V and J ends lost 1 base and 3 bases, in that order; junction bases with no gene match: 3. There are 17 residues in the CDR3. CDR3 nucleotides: TGTGCCAGCAGCTTAGGACAGGGGGCGCTTGGGGCCAACGTCCTGACTTTC. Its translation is CASSLGQGALGANVLTF.

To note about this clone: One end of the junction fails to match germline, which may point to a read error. CDR3 DNA: TGTGCCAGCAGCTTTCAACTAGCGGGGGCCTTCTCCCACGAGCAGTACTTC. As protein: CASSFQLAGAFSHEQYF. V usage is TRBV5-5 and J usage is TRBJ2-7, with 11 bases that match TRBD2. The CDR3 totals 17 residues. The germline gives CDR1 SGHKS, CDR2 YYEKEE (reference sequence).

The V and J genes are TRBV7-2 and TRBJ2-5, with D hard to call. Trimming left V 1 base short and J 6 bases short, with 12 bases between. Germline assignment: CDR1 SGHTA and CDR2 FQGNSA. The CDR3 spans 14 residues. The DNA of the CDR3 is TGTGCCAGCAGCTTAGAACCTACGGTGCAGACCCAGTACTTC. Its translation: CASSLEPTVQTQYF.

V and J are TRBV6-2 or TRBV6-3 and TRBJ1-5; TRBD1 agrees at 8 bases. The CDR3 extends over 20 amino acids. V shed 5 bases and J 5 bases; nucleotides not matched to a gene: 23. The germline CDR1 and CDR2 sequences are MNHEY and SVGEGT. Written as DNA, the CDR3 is TGTGCCAGCAGTGCTACCGTGTCATTCGCCAGGACAGGGATATATCAGCCCCAGCATTTT. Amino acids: CASSATVSFARTGIYQPQHF.

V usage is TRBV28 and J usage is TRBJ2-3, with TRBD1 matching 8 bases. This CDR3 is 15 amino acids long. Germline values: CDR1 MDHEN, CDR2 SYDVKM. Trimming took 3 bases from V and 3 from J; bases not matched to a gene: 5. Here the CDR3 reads CASSFQGAGTDTQYF. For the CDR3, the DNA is TGTGCCAGCAGTTTCCAGGGGGCAGGGACAGATACGCAGTATTTT.

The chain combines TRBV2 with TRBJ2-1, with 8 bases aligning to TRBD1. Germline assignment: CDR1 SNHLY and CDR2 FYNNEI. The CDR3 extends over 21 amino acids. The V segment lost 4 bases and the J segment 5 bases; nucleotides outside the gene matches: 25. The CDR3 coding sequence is TGTGCCAGCAGTGGACCCTTCTTTGGGACAGGTAGGGACAATGGGGACAATGAGCAGTTCTTC. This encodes CASSGPFFGTGRDNGDNEQFF.

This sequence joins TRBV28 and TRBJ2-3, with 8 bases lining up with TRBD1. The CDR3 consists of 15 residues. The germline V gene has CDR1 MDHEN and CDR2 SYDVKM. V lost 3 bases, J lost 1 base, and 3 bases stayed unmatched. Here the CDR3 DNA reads TGTGCCAGCAGTTTGTGGGGACAGGGCACAGATACGCAGTATTTT. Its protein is CASSLWGQGTDTQYF.

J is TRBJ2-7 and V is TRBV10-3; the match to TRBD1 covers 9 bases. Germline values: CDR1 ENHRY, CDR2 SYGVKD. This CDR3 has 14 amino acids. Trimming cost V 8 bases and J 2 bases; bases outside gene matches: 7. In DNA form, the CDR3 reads TGTGCCATCCGTCAGGGGACAGGGACCTACGAGCAGTACTTC. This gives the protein CAIRQGTGTYEQYF.

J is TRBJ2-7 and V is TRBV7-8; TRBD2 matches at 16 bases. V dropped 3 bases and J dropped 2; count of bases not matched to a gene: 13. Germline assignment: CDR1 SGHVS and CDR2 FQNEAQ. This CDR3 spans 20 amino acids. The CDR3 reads CASSLTTPGLAGGPTYEQYF. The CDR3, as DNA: TGTGCCAGCAGCTTGACTACACCGGGACTAGCGGGAGGGCCAACCTACGAGCAGTACTTC.

The CDR3 spells CASSLVGLGQGAAEQYF. The CDR3 bases are TGTGCCAGCAGCTTAGTCGGTTTGGGGCAGGGGGCGGCCGAGCAGTACTTC. The chain recombines TRBV7-9 with TRBJ2-7; TRBD1 matches 8 bases. CDR1 is SEHNR, CDR2 FQNEAQ, per germline (reference sequence). V gave up 1 base and J gave up 6 bases; unmatched junction bases: 14. This CDR3 is built from 17 residues.

CDR3 loop: CASSGTEFNEQFF. The DNA for the CDR3 is TGTGCCAGCAGTGGAACAGAGTTCAATGAGCAGTTCTTC. The chain employs TRBV25-1 and TRBJ2-1; D is ambiguous. This CDR3 comprises 13 residues. The ends were cut back, 4 bases at V and 6 bases at J, with 10 bases in the middle. Germline CDR1 is MGHDK and CDR2 is SYGVNS. Full variable domain (remainder filled in from reference TRBV25-1 and TRBJ2-1): EADIYQTPRYLVIGTGKKITLECSQTMGHDKMYWYQQDPGMELHLIHYSYGVNSTEKGDLSSESTVSRIRTEHFPLTLESARPSHTSQYLCASSGTEFNEQFFGPGTRLTVL.

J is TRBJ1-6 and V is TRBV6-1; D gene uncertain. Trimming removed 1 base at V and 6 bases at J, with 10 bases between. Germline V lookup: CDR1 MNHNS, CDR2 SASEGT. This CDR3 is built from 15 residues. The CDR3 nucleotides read TGTGCCAGCAGTGAAGAAGTCTGGCTTAATTCACCCCTCCACTTT. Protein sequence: CASSEEVWLNSPLHF.

CDR3 residues: CASSPSTTGAAGNTIYF. CDR3 nucleotide sequence: TGTGCCAGCAGCCCATCAACCACAGGGGCGGCTGGAAACACCATATATTTT. The V and J genes are TRBV9 and TRBJ1-3; 7 positions agree with TRBD1. J lost 2 bases, V lost 4 bases, and 12 bases had no gene match. CDR1 SGDLS and CDR2 YYNGEE come from the germline V gene. This CDR3 is built from 17 residues.

CDR3 coding DNA: TGTGCCAGCGGGCCGGTCATTGGCTACACCTTC. This encodes CASGPVIGYTF. The gene calls are TRBV6-6 and TRBJ1-2; D unresolved. V was cut by 8 bases and J by 7 bases, with 11 bases left in between. The CDR3 consists of 11 residues. The germline gives CDR1 MNHNY, CDR2 SVGAGI (reference sequence).